These 2 T cell receptor beta chains were all obtained from the same sample, sequenced in a study of breast tumors, draining lymph nodes, adjacent tissues. TCRdb called the multiplex PCR reads again in MiXCR, with one record for every CDR3 protein. The table includes around 190,000 distinct CDR3 sequences, 30% to 35% detected once. Axillary draining lymph nodes of breast cancer patients supplied the node samples. The material sequenced was axillary lymph node tissue. These receptors were obtained from a female donor with breast cancer. Some clones in this sample may be carry-over from other donors' samples.

This chain connects TRBV4-1 to TRBJ1-3; D is ambiguous. The V gene lost 4 bases and the J gene lost 0 bases, with 13 bases spanning the gap. The CDR3 is 16 amino acids. Germline assignment: CDR1 MGHRA and CDR2 YSYEKL. CDR3 protein: CASSRAQRSSGNTIYF. The CDR3 nucleotides read TGCGCCAGCAGCCGGGCCCAACGGAGCTCTGGAAACACCATATATTTT.

This clonotype has a count of ten or more. The chain has TRBV7-9 and TRBJ2-5; D remains ambiguous. Germline CDR1 is SEHNR and CDR2 is FQNEAQ (reference sequence). V was clipped by 5 bases and J by 0 bases, with 13 bases between them. The CDR3 sequence is 15 residues long. The CDR3 loop reads CASSLDPVYQETQYF. For the CDR3, the DNA is TGTGCCAGCAGCCTAGATCCCGTGTACCAAGAGACCCAGTACTTC. The full variable domain, its missing parts supplied by reference TRBV7-9 and TRBJ2-5, is DTGVSQNPRHKITKRGQNVTFRCDPISEHNRLYWYRQTLGQGPEFLTYFQNEAQLEKSRLLSDRFSAERPKGSFSTLEIQRTEQGDSAMYLCASSLDPVYQETQYFGPGTRLLVL.